This T cell receptor (beta chain) was sequenced for a study of human T cells and chemical hapten exposure. This clonotype has a handful of counts. TCRdb itself ran the RACE reads through MiXCR, one entry per CDR3 protein. The repertoire consists of over 50,000 distinct CDR3 sequences, with roughly 9.6% occurring once and the leading ten covering about 1.7%. Documented time point: patch test 1, 2 weeks after DPC sensitization. Noted treatment: therapeutic diphenylcyclopropenone sensitization with weekly scalp DPC. Total RNA extraction was carried out from unfractionated whole blood. Germline assignment: CDR1 MNHEY and CDR2 SMNVEV (reference sequence). V lost 3 bases and J lost 1, with 9 bases in between. This CDR3 contains 14 residues.

The rearrangement uses TRBV27 and TRBJ2-5; D could derive from TRBD1 or TRBD2 (5 bases each). This specimen was whole blood, taken in connection with sensitization to the hapten diphenylcyclopropenone (DPC). The TCR comes from a woman aged 40 to 50 with alopecia areata. Some clones in this sample may be carry-over from other donors' samples. As DNA, the CDR3 is TGTGCCAGCAGTTTTTCGGGGCGCCAAGAGACCCAGTACTTC. Protein sequence: CASSFSGRQETQYF.